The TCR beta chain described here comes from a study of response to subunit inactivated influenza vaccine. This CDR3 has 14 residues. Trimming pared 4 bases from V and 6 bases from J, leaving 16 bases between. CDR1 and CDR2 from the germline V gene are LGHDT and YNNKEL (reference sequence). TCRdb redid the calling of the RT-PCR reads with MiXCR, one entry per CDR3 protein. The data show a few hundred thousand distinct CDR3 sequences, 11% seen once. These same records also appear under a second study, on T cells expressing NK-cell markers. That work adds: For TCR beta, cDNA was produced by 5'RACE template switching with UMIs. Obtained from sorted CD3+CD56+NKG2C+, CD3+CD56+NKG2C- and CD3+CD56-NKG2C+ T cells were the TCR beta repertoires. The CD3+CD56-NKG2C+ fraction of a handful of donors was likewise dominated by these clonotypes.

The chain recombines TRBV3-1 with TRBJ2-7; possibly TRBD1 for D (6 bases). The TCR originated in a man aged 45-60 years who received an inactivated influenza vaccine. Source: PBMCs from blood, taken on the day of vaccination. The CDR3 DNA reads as TGTGCCAGCAGCCCCCAGGGGATGGTCCCCGAGCAGTACTTC. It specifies CASSPQGMVPEQYF.